This T cell receptor beta chain was sequenced for a study of STAT3 mutations in large granular lymphocyte leukemia. The study, taken as a whole, reports: Sampling intervals varied between patients and samples. In T-cell large granular lymphocyte leukemia, about half of patients showed multiple immunodominant subclonotypes. In about 30% of the 18 patients, new TCR clonotypes emerged after therapy.

Average productive template count per sample was about 40,000. Some clones are missing from TCRdb's copy, which holds only in-frame ones; the method was immunoSEQ multiplex PCR. The data contain 37,000 or so clones, more than 70% of them singletons. Concerning this clone itself: What it binds is not known. A junction boundary mismatches the germline segment, possibly from a read error.

Sequences were obtained from PBMCs. The clonotype comes from a human donor with T large granular lymphocyte leukemia. Some clones in this sample may be carry-over from other donors' samples.

The DNA of the CDR3 is TGTGCCAGCCCACCGGACGGACTGAACACCGGGGAGCTGTTTTTT. Protein: CASPPDGLNTGELFF. V and J are TRBV18 and TRBJ2-2; D might be TRBD2 (5 bases). Germline V gene data show CDR1 as KGHSH and CDR2 as LQKENI. CDR3 length equals 15 residues.